This is a list of T cell receptor beta chains from one sample in a study of Ad26.COV2.S vaccination and SARS-CoV-2 variants. The assay was immunoSEQ multiplex PCR, and TCRdb's table has in-frame clones only and misses some. Counted here are 350,000 to 500,000 clones, around 87% occurring once; the ten biggest clones make up approximately 4%. Sequencing used peripheral blood, obtained in a trial of Ad26.COV2.S vaccine versus placebo. The receptors stem from a person aged 18 to 59 who received the Ad26.COV2.S COVID-19 vaccine or a placebo. Each CDR3 is given without its conserved first and last residue. Clone size is given for some rows only: seen once, a few or many times, or a class if the clone is expanded.

V gene	clone size	J gene	CDR3 protein
TRBV10-3	NA	TRBJ2-5	AISSTGTGRGQETQY
TRBV11-2	NA	TRBJ1-2	ASSLPRVGRQGRNYGYT
TRBV6-6	NA	TRBJ2-7	ASTWGGEQY
TRBV9	NA	TRBJ2-6	ASSVGGNGANVLT
TRBV12-3/TRBV12-4	NA	TRBJ2-3	ASSRGADTQY
TRBV2	few	TRBJ2-2	ASSEEGELNTGELF
TRBV5-4	NA	TRBJ1-1	ASSPGGPGLKNTEAF
TRBV6-5	NA	TRBJ1-2	ASSYGAYDGYT
TRBV18	NA	TRBJ1-3	ASSPVGQGRNTIY
TRBV29-1	NA	TRBJ2-7	SVGTDGSSYEQY
TRBV3-1/TRBV3-2	NA	TRBJ2-7	ASSRPLSAGTYEQY
TRBV12-3/TRBV12-4	NA	TRBJ1-1	ASSPQGGTEAF
TRBV15	once	TRBJ2-3	ATSRGRGNTQY
TRBV5-1	NA	TRBJ2-7	ASSDGRAAWEQY
TRBV4-3	NA	TRBJ2-3	ASSQELRDTQY
TRBV5-4	NA	TRBJ2-1	ASSSRTGDHEQF
TRBV1	once	TRBJ2-3	TSSQETGQRGYSTDTQY
TRBV6-2/TRBV6-3	few	TRBJ1-2	ASRYDSFNYGYT
TRBV25-1	NA	TRBJ2-7	ASSALAGGPYEQY
TRBV27	few	TRBJ1-6	ASRAYSYNSPLH
TRBV28	NA	TRBJ2-7	ASSYLKGGVTYEQY
TRBV28	few	TRBJ2-7	ASSLTVYEQY
TRBV5-1	NA	TRBJ2-1	ASSIGTTLREQF
TRBV12-3/TRBV12-4	NA	TRBJ2-5	ASSPSQQETQY
TRBV5-5	NA	TRBJ2-3	ASSLLQGAGNTQY
TRBV30	NA	TRBJ2-3	AGTSVSTDTQY
TRBV10-3	NA	TRBJ2-7	ATRSGDSYEQY
TRBV11-2	once	TRBJ2-7	ASSLGGQGYEQY
TRBV7-9	NA	TRBJ1-4	ASSRGGQETQKLF
TRBV6-5	NA	TRBJ2-1	ASSPLAGTYNEQF
TRBV7-9	NA	TRBJ1-1	ASSNLTGLNTEAF
TRBV19	NA	TRBJ1-2	ASSITAGGEVGYT
TRBV5-4	NA	TRBJ1-4	ASSLGPLEKLF
TRBV7-7	NA	TRBJ1-4	ASWAGTWGNEKLF
TRBV10-2	NA	TRBJ1-2	ASSFREDYGYT
TRBV5-1	NA	TRBJ2-2	ASSLGLELF
TRBV28	NA	TRBJ1-2	ASSLFLGTGNYGYT
TRBV19	NA	TRBJ2-5	ASSMGTRGGETQY
TRBV28	NA	TRBJ1-4	ASSSGGEKLF
TRBV5-4	NA	TRBJ2-5	ASSKRPFIEETQY
TRBV2	few	TRBJ1-2	ASRAPGVYGYT
TRBV6-2/TRBV6-3	NA	TRBJ2-3	ASSYGGGRTDTQY
TRBV29-1	NA	TRBJ1-4	SGTGAGAHEKLF
TRBV7-9	few	TRBJ2-7	ASSFREGAYEQY